Below are 5 T cell receptor beta chains sequenced from a single sample in a study of PD-L1 blockade in urothelial cancer. Time point denoted: pretreatment peripheral blood. Measured with immunoSEQ multiplex PCR; TCRdb has only the in-frame clones, and not every one. The profile shows 60,000 to 70,000 clones, approximately 75% of them singletons. The sequences come from PBMCs, collected around atezolizumab (anti-PD-L1) treatment. These receptors came from a man aged 70 or older with urothelial cancer.

The genes are TRBV28 and TRBJ1-5, with TRBD1 matching 8 bases. In germline, CDR1 is MDHEN, CDR2 SYDVKM. With V trimmed by 4 bases and J by 4 bases, 6 bases remained unmatched. The CDR3 sequence is 15 residues long. CDR3 loop: CASSSTGQGNQPQHF. DNA of the CDR3: TGTGCCAGCAGTTCCACCGGACAGGGAAATCAGCCCCAGCATTTT.

The gene calls are TRBV10-2 and TRBJ2-2, with TRBD1 matching 7 bases. V gave up 6 bases and J gave up 2 bases; unmatched junction bases: 9. This CDR3 spans 16 amino acids. The V gene's germline CDR1 is WSHSY and CDR2 SAAADI. CDR3 residues: CASRDRDSENTGELFF. For the CDR3, the DNA is TGCGCCAGCAGAGACAGGGACAGTGAAAACACCGGGGAGCTGTTTTTT.

The chain links TRBV4-1 to TRBJ2-7; 7 bases fit TRBD2. This CDR3 region has 16 residues. The germline V gene encodes CDR1 MGHRA and CDR2 YSYEKL. J gave up 4 bases and V 0 bases, and 9 bases lay outside the gene matches. The CDR3 bases are TGCGCCAGCAGCCAAGACCCCGGGCGGGGGTGGTACGAGCAGTACTTC. Translated, it gives CASSQDPGRGWYEQYF.

The V gene is TRBV7-2, the J gene TRBJ1-1, with a weak D call TRBD1 (5 bases). With 4 bases removed from V and 3 bases from J, the gap between germline ends came to 6 bases. CDR3 length equals 12 residues. Germline CDR1 and CDR2: SGHTA and FQGNSA. The CDR3 region has the DNA TGTGCCAGCAGCTCAGGGTACACTGAAGCTTTCTTT. This gives the protein CASSSGYTEAFF.

The CDR3 bases are TGTGCCAGCACCTCTAGGACAGGGAGCAATCAGCCCCAGCATTTT. The encoded protein is CASTSRTGSNQPQHF. The gene calls are TRBV6-5 and TRBJ1-5, with 8 bases matching TRBD1. Germline V lookup: CDR1 MNHEY, CDR2 SVGAGI. The V gene end was trimmed by 7 bases and the J gene end by 1 base; junction bases not matched to a gene: 6. The CDR3 is 15 residues long.